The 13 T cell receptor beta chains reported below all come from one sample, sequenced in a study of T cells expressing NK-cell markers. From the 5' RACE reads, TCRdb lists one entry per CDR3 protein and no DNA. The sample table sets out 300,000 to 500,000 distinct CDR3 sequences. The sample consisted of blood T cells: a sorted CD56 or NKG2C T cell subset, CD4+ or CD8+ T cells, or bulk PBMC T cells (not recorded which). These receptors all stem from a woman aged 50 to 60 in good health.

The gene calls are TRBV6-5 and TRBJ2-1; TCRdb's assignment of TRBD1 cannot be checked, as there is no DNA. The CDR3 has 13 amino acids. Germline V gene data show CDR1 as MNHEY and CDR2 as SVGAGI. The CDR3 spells CASSAGVWNEQFF.

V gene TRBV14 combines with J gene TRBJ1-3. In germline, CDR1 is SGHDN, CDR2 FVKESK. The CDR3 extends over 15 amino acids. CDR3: CASSTDGSSGNTIYF.

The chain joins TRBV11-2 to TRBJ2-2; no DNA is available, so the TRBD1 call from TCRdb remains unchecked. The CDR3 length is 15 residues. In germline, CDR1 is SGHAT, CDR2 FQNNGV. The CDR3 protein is CASSYGQGDTGELFF.

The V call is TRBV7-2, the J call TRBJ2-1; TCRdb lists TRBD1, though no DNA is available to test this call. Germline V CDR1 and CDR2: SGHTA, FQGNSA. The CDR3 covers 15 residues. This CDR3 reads CASSLAEKWGNEQFF.

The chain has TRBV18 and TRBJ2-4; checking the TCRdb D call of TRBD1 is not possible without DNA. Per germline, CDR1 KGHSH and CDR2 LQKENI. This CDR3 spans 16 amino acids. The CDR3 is CASSPLPGTRENIQYF.

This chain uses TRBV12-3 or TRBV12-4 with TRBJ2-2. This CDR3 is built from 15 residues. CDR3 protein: CASLPIGSATGELFF.

This CDR3 reads CASSERDSYNEQFF. The V call is TRBV9, the J call TRBJ2-1; TCRdb outputs TRBD1, but without DNA this stays unchecked. The CDR3 loop spans 14 amino acids. The germline gives CDR1 SGDLS, CDR2 YYNGEE.

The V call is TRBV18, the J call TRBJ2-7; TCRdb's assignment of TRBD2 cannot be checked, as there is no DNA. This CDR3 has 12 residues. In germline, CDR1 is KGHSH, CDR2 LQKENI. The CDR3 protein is CASPSGGREQYF.

The CDR3 is CATRLSTEAFF. V is TRBV25-1 and J is TRBJ1-1. CDR1 and CDR2 (germline): MGHDK, SYGVNS. This CDR3 region has 11 residues.

This CDR3 is CAMGYPGSYEQYF. The rearrangement links TRBV10-3 to TRBJ2-7. CDR3 length: 13 amino acids. Germline CDR1 is ENHRY and CDR2 is SYGVKD.

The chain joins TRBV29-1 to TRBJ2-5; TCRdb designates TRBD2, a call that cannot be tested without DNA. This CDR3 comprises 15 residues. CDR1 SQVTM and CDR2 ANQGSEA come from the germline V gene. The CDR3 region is CSVFGGAGEKGAQYF.

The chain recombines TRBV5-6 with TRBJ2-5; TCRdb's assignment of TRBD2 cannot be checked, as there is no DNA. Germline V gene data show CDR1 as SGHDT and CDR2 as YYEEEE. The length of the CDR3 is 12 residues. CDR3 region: CASSRYGETQYF.

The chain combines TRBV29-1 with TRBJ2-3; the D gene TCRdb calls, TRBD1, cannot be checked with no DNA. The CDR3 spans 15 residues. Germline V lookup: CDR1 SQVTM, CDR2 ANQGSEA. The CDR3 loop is CSVGRQGTRTDTQYF.